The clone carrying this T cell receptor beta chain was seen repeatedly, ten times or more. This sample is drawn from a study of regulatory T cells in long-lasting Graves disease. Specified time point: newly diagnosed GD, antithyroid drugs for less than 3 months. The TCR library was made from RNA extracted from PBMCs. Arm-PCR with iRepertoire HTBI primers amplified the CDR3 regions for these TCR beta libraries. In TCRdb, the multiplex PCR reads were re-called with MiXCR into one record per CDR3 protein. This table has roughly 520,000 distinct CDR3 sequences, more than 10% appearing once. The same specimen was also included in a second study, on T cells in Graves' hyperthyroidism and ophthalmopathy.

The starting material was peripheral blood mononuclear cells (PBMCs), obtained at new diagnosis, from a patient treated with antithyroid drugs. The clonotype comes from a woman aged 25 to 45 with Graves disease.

The CDR3 bases are TGTGCCAGCAGTGAACGTGCGAATACGCAGTATTTT. It translates to CASSERANTQYF. The chain couples TRBV2 to TRBJ2-3, with D uncertain. CDR1 is SNHLY and CDR2 is FYNNEI in the germline V gene. The CDR3 has 12 residues. V was pared by 2 bases and J by 7 bases, with 7 bases between.